The clone carrying this TCR beta chain was seen only once. What it binds is unknown. This sample is drawn from a study of T cell responses to AZD1222 COVID-19 vaccine. Broader study findings: Epitopes outside B.1.351 and B.1.1.7 mutated regions reportedly drew nearly half of spike TCRs.

Assay used: immunoSEQ multiplex PCR; TCRdb lists only in-frame clones, some missing. This sample has 200,000 or so clones; about 90% occur once, and the top ten carry 5% to 7.5%. Trimming removed 1 base from V and 8 bases from J, with 8 bases in between. The CDR3 length is 12 residues. Germline loops: CDR1 MDHEN, CDR2 SYDVKM. The TCR originated in an adult in good health. This chain links TRBV28 with TRBJ1-1, with D perhaps matching TRBD1 (5 bases). Sequencing was performed on peripheral blood, taken on day 0 of AZD1222 vaccination. This CDR3 is CASSLLGVEAFF. CDR3 DNA: TGTGCCAGCAGTTTATTGGGGGTGGAAGCTTTCTTT.